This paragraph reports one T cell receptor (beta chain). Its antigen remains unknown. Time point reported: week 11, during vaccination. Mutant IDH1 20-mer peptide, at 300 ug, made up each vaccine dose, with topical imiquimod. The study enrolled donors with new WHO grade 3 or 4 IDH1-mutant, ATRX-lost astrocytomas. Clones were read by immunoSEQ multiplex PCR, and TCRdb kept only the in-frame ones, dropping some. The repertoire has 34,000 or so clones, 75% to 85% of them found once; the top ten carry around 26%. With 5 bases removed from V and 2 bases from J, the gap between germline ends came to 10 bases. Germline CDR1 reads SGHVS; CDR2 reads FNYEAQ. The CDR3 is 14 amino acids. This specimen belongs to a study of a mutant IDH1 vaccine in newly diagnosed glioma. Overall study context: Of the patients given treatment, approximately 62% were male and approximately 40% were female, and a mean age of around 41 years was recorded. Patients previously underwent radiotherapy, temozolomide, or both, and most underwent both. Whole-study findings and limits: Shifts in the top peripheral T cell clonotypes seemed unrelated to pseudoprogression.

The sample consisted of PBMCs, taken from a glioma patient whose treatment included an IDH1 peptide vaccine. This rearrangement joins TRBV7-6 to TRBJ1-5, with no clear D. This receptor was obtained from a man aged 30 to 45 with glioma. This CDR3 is CASSLVVGNQPQHF. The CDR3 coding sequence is TGTGCCAGCAGCCTGGTGGTTGGCAATCAGCCCCAGCATTTT.